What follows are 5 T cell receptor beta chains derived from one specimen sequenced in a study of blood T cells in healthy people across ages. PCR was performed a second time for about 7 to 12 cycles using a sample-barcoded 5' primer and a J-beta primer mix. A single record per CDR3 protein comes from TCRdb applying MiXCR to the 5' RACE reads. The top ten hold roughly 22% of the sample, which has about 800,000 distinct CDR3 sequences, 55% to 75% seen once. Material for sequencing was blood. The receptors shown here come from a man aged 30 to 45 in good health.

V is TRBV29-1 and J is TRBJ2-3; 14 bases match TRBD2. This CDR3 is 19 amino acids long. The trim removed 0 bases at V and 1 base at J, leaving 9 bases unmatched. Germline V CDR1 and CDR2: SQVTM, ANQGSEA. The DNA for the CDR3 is TGCAGCGTTGAAGATCAGGGGACTAGCGGGAGCCATGGCACAGATACGCAGTATTTT. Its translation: CSVEDQGTSGSHGTDTQYF.

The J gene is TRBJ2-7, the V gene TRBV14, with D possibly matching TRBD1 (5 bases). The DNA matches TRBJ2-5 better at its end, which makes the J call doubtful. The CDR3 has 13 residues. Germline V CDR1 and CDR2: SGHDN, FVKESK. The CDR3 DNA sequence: TGTGCCAGCAGCCTGGACAACTTTGAGACCCAGTACTTC. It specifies CASSLDNFETQYF.

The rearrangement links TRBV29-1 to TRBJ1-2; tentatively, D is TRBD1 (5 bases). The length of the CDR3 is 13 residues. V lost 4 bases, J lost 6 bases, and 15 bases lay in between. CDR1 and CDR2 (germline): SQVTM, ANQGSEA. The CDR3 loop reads CSVVKTEHHGYTF. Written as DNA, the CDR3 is TGCAGCGTTGTTAAGACAGAGCACCATGGCTACACCTTC.

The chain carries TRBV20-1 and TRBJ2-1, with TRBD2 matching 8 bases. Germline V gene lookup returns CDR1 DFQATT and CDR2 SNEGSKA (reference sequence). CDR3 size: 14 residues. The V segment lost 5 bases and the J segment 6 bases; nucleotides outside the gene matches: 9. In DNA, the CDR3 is TGCAGTGCTGCCCCCCCACTAGCGGTCAATGAGCAGTTCTTC. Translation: CSAAPPLAVNEQFF.

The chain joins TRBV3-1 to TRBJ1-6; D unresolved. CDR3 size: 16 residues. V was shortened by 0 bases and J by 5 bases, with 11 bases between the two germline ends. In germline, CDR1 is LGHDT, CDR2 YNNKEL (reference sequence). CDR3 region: CASSQEWADNNSPLHF. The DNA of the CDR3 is TGTGCCAGCAGCCAAGAATGGGCAGACAATAATTCACCCCTCCACTTT.